Shown below are 18 T cell receptor beta chains from a single sample sequenced in a study of blood T cell repertoires in COVID-19. Assay: immunoSEQ multiplex PCR; the TCRdb copy retains only in-frame clones and omits some. The data hold approximately 350,000 clones, with 75% to 90% observed a single time. The sample was peripheral blood. These receptors all come from a woman in her sixties or seventies with COVID-19, enrolled during active disease.

The genes are TRBV2 and TRBJ2-3, with TRBD1 matching 7 bases. V lost 4 bases, J lost 4 bases, and 8 bases stayed unmatched. Per germline, CDR1 SNHLY and CDR2 FYNNEI. This CDR3 spans 15 amino acids. CDR3 residues: CASSARGRGPDTQYF. CDR3 in DNA: TGTGCCAGCAGTGCTAGGGGGCGCGGACCAGATACGCAGTATTTT.

The rearrangement uses TRBV7-2 and TRBJ2-7; D might be TRBD1 (6 bases). V was cut by 4 bases and J by 3 bases, with 16 bases left in between. This CDR3 region has 15 residues. In germline, CDR1 is SGHTA, CDR2 FQGNSA. As DNA, the CDR3 is TGTGCCAGCAGCTACGCGGGTGGGGACAACTACGAGCAGTACTTC. Encoded protein: CASSYAGGDNYEQYF.

The rearrangement uses TRBV7-2 and TRBJ2-5, with D unclear. This CDR3 has 14 residues. The V gene's germline CDR1 is SGHTA and CDR2 FQGNSA. The ends were cut back, 1 base at V and 2 bases at J, with 8 bases in the middle. CDR3 protein: CASSLDNGQETQYF. Here the CDR3 DNA reads TGTGCCAGCAGCTTAGATAACGGTCAAGAGACCCAGTACTTC.

The chain recombines TRBV6-5 with TRBJ2-3, with TRBD2 matching over 9 bases. After removal of 10 bases from V and 0 bases from J, the junction contained 8 bases not matched to a gene. From germline, CDR1 is MNHEY and CDR2 SVGAGI. The CDR3 consists of 15 residues. CDR3 sequence (DNA): TGTGCCACCTCCCTAGCGGGGACTAGCACAGATACGCAGTATTTT. Protein: CATSLAGTSTDTQYF.

This clone has just one count. The V gene is TRBV18, the J gene TRBJ2-1; 7 nucleotides match TRBD1. Germline V lookup: CDR1 KGHSH, CDR2 LQKENI. The CDR3 consists of 15 residues. V lost 1 base to trimming and J lost 4 bases; unmatched junction nucleotides: 4. The DNA of the CDR3 is TGTGCCAGCTCACCACAGGGGGCGGCATACAATGAGCAGTTCTTC. It yields the protein CASSPQGAAYNEQFF.

The chain joins TRBV2 to TRBJ1-1, with a possible D match to TRBD1 (6 bases). CDR3 length equals 13 residues. V lost 7 bases, J lost 3 bases, and 12 bases lay in between. Germline CDR1 reads SNHLY; CDR2 reads FYNNEI. The DNA of the CDR3 is TGTGCCAGCATTCGCAGGGGTGACACTGAAGCTTTCTTT. It is translated as CASIRRGDTEAFF. The full variable domain, rest sourced from reference TRBV2 and TRBJ1-1, is EPEVTQTPSHQVTQMGQEVILRCVPISNHLYFYWYRQILGQKVEFLVSFYNNEISEKSEIFDDQFSVERPDGSNFTLKIRSTKLEDSAMYFCASIRRGDTEAFFGQGTRLTVV.

This clone was detected a few times. V is TRBV6-6 and J is TRBJ2-2; tentative D call: TRBD2 (5 bases). The CDR3 length is 17 residues. CDR1 MNHNY and CDR2 SVGAGI come from the germline V gene (reference sequence). The V gene lost 5 bases and the J gene lost 0 bases, with 16 bases spanning the gap. CDR3 nucleotide sequence: TGTGCCAGCAGTCCTATCACGGACTCTCCGAACACCGGGGAGCTGTTTTTT. It specifies CASSPITDSPNTGELFF.

This chain connects TRBV18 to TRBJ2-5, with 11 bases matching TRBD2. Germline CDR1 is KGHSH and CDR2 is LQKENI. V was clipped by 3 bases and J by 7 bases; unmatched bases: 1. The length of the CDR3 is 13 residues. CDR3 nucleotide sequence: TGTGCCAGCTCACCCGGACTAGCGGGGACCCAGTACTTC. Protein sequence: CASSPGLAGTQYF.

This CDR3 reads CASSYGTGGADTQYF. In DNA form, the CDR3 reads TGTGCCAGCAGCTATGGGACAGGGGGCGCAGATACGCAGTATTTT. The genes are TRBV7-3 and TRBJ2-3; 12 bases are a match to TRBD1. Per the germline V gene, CDR1 is SGHTA and CDR2 is FQGTGA. CDR3 length: 15 residues. Trimming cost V 4 bases and J 4 bases; bases outside gene matches: 3. Drawing the rest from reference TRBV7-3 and TRBJ2-3, the complete variable domain is GAGVSQTPSNKVTEKGKYVELRCDPISGHTALYWYRQSLGQGPEFLIYFQGTGAADDSGLPNDRFFAVRPEGSVSTLKIQRTERGDSAVYLCASSYGTGGADTQYFGPGTRLTVL.

The genes are TRBV7-2 and TRBJ2-7, with D uncertain. The CDR3 runs to 13 residues. Trimming pared 1 base from V and 2 bases from J, leaving 6 bases between. Per the germline V gene, CDR1 is SGHTA and CDR2 is FQGNSA. The CDR3 nucleotides are TGTGCCAGCAGCTTAGGTCGCGCCTACGAGCAGTACTTC. It codes for CASSLGRAYEQYF. The full variable domain, completed using reference TRBV7-2 and TRBJ2-7, is GAGVSQSPSNKVTEKGKDVELRCDPISGHTALYWYRQSLGQGLEFLIYFQGNSAPDKSGLPSDRFSAERTGGSVSTLTIQRTQQEDSAVYLCASSLGRAYEQYFGPGTRLTVT.

This clone was seen just once. The gene calls are TRBV7-6 and TRBJ2-7; perhaps TRBD1 as D (5 bases). The V end was cut by 0 bases, the J end by 2 bases, with 14 bases between. The V gene's germline CDR1 is SGHVS and CDR2 FNYEAQ. The CDR3 length is 16 residues. The CDR3 region has the DNA TGTGCCAGCAGCTTAGCGCAGCAGGGTAAGGCCTACGAGCAGTACTTC. Translated, it gives CASSLAQQGKAYEQYF.

The CDR3 region has the DNA TGTGCCAGCAGCCAAGCCATTGGGGACAGTCAAGAGGATACGCAGTATTTT. Its protein is CASSQAIGDSQEDTQYF. The V gene is TRBV4-2, the J gene TRBJ2-3; TRBD1 agrees at 7 bases. CDR1 and CDR2 (germline): LGHNA, YNFKEQ. CDR3 size: 17 residues. The V segment lost 1 base and the J segment 6 bases; nucleotides outside the gene matches: 13.

V is TRBV6-2 or TRBV6-3 and J is TRBJ1-1, with a tentative D call TRBD1 (6 bases). Trimming cost V 5 bases and J 5 bases, with 9 bases left between them. The CDR3 length is 12 residues. CDR1 MNHEY and CDR2 SVGEGT come from the germline V gene. The CDR3 DNA follows: TGTGCCAGCAGTGATACAGGGACTGAAGCTTTCTTT. Its protein is CASSDTGTEAFF.

V usage is TRBV2 and J usage is TRBJ1-5, with a possible D match to TRBD1 (6 bases). The CDR3 is 14 residues long. Germline assignment: CDR1 SNHLY and CDR2 FYNNEI. V was trimmed by 3 bases and J by 6 bases, leaving 12 bases between them. The CDR3, as DNA: TGTGCCAGCAGTGACAGGGGAAGAGGTCAGCCCCAGCATTTT. This codes for CASSDRGRGQPQHF.

Comments on this clone: The same CDR3 can be traced to other DNA sequences in this sample. The genes are TRBV5-4 and TRBJ2-3; 8 bases are a match to TRBD2. The CDR3 consists of 15 residues. The V segment lost 7 bases and the J segment 2 bases; nucleotides outside the gene matches: 9. The germline CDR1 and CDR2 sequences are SGHNT and YYREEE (reference sequence). CDR3 coding DNA: TGTGCCAGCTCCCCCGGGGGGGGGACCACAGATACGCAGTATTTT. This gives the protein CASSPGGGTTDTQYF.

The V and J genes are TRBV25-1 and TRBJ1-2; a weak D match, TRBD1 (6 bases). The V end lost 4 bases, the J end lost 3 bases, and 12 bases lay between the germline ends. The CDR3 sequence is 14 residues long. CDR1 MGHDK and CDR2 SYGVNS come from the germline V gene. CDR3 loop: CASSVPGVHYGYTF. The CDR3 region has the DNA TGTGCCAGCAGTGTACCAGGGGTTCACTATGGCTACACCTTC.

This chain links TRBV7-2 with TRBJ1-1, with D hard to call. Trimming cost V 3 bases and J 3 bases, with 2 bases left between them. Germline V gene data show CDR1 as SGHTA and CDR2 as FQGNSA. This CDR3 contains 11 residues. The CDR3 DNA follows: TGTGCCAGCAGCTTCGACACTGAAGCTTTCTTT. It yields the protein CASSFDTEAFF.

The V call is TRBV7-8, the J call TRBJ1-5, with D possibly matching TRBD1 (6 bases). Trimming cost V 5 bases and J 3 bases, with 17 bases left between them. The length of the CDR3 is 16 residues. Germline values: CDR1 SGHVS, CDR2 FQNEAQ. In DNA form, the CDR3 reads TGTGCCAGCAGCCAGGGGCGAGGACAGCACAATCAGCCCCAGCATTTT. Encoded protein: CASSQGRGQHNQPQHF.